This T cell receptor (beta chain) stems from a study of blood T cell repertoires in COVID-19. Across the study: T cells, B-cell-depleted T cells, or PBMCs supplied cDNA or gDNA.

In assigning cohorts, the study relied on participant-reported clinical history. In the authors' workflow: Nucleated cell number was recorded as an estimate derived from reference gene primer amplification. The data were produced by immunoSEQ multiplex PCR, yet TCRdb's version contains in-frame clones alone and is incomplete. V, J and clone size were drawn from that table, and D and trimming were deduced from the DNA. The top ten clones hold about 2.6% of a sample with around 300,000 clones, 86% of them seen once. This CDR3 contains 16 residues. The J segment lost 4 bases and the V segment lost 3 bases, leaving 8 bases of the junction unmatched. Germline loops: CDR1 SGHRS, CDR2 YFSETQ.

The source of this sequence is a woman under 30 who had recovered from COVID-19. The sample taken for sequencing was PBMCs or T cells enriched from blood (not recorded which). The J gene is TRBJ2-5, the V gene TRBV5-1; 11 bases align to TRBD1. The DNA for the CDR3 is TGCGCCAGCAGCTGGAGGACAGGGGGCGCGACAGAGACCCAGTACTTC. Its translation is CASSWRTGGATETQYF.